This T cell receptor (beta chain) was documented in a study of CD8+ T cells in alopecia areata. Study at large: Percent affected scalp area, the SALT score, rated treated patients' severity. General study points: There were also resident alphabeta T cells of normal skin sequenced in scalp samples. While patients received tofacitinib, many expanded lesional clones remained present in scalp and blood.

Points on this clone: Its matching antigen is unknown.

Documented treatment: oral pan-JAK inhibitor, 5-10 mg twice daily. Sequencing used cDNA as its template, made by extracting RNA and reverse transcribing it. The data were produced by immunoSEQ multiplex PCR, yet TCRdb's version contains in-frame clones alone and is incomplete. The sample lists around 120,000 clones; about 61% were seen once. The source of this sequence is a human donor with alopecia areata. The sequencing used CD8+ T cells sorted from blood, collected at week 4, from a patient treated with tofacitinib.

The CDR3: CASSHYDSGETQYF. The DNA for the CDR3 is TGTGCCAGCAGCCATTATGACAGCGGAGAGACCCAGTACTTC. This chain joins TRBV7-9 and TRBJ2-5; D may match TRBD1 or TRBD2 (5 bases each). The germline gives CDR1 SEHNR, CDR2 FQNEAQ (reference sequence). The CDR3 extends over 14 amino acids. Trimming shortened V by 5 bases and J by 4 bases, and 14 bases separated the two germline ends.